This T cell receptor (beta chain) was identified in a study of regulatory T cells in long-lasting Graves disease. Study results and limitations: Comparison showed that persistent patients shared more public clonotypes (under 3,000) than new patients (about 970). Repertoires from persistent disease leaned toward TRBV28, TRBJ1-2 and TRBJ2-5.

As to time point: newly diagnosed GD, antithyroid drugs for less than 3 months. The TCR library was prepared using RNA isolated from PBMCs. V lost 5 bases, J lost 4 bases, and 15 bases lay in between. Germline V gives CDR1 SNHLY, CDR2 FYNNEI. The CDR3 spans 15 residues. Arm-PCR with iRepertoire HTBI primers amplified the CDR3 regions for these TCR beta libraries. TCRdb re-derived calls from the multiplex PCR reads in MiXCR, one entry per CDR3 protein. The sample has over 400,000 distinct CDR3 sequences, approximately 15% seen once. The sample holds many counts of this clonotype. Antigen unknown. This sample was also put to use in a study of T cells in Graves' hyperthyroidism and ophthalmopathy.

The specimen comprised peripheral blood mononuclear cells (PBMCs), sampled at new diagnosis, from a patient treated with antithyroid drugs. V is TRBV2 and J is TRBJ1-3, with D possibly being TRBD1 (6 bases). The TCR originated in a woman between 45 and 65 years old with Graves disease. The CDR3 protein is CASSRDTERGNTIYF. The CDR3 DNA follows: TGTGCCAGCAGTCGGGACACTGAAAGGGGAAACACCATATATTTT.